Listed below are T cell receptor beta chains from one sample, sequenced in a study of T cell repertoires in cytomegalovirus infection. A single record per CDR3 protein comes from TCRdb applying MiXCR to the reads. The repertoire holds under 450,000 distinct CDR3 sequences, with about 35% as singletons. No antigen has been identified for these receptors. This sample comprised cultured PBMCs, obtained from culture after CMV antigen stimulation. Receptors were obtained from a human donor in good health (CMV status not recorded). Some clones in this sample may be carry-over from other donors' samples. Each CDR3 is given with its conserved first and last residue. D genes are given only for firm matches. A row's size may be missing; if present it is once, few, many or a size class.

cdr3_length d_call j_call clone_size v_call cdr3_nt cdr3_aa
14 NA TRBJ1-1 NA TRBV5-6 TGTGCCAGCAGCGGCGGCGGGATAAACACTGAAGCTTTCTTT CASSGGGINTEAFF
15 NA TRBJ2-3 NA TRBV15 TGTGCCACCAGCAGGAGGGCAGGCTCCACAGATACGCAGTATTTT CATSRRAGSTDTQYF
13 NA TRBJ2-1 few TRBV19 TGTGCCAGTAGATTGACCCTCCAACGGGAGCAGTTCTTC CASRLTLQREQFF
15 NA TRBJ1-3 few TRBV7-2 TGTGCCAGCAGCTTCGACACCTACTCTGGAAACACCATATATTTT CASSFDTYSGNTIYF
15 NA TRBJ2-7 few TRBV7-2 TGTGCCAGCAGCGCCCGTCAAGGAGGCCTAGTGGAGCAGTACTTC CASSARQGGLVEQYF
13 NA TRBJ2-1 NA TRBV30 TGTGCCTGGAGTCGCAGGGCCCGCAATGAGCAGTTCTTC CAWSRRARNEQFF
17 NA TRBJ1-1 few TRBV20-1 TGCAGTGCTAGAGATCCGGCAGGGGTATTTATGAACACTGAAGCTTTCTTT CSARDPAGVFMNTEAFF
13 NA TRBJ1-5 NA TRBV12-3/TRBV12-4 TGTGCCAGCAGCTCCAACCGGGGCCAGCCCCAGCATTTT CASSSNRGQPQHF
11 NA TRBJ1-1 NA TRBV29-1 TGCAGCGTAAGGAGAAACACTGAAGCTTTCTTT CSVRRNTEAFF
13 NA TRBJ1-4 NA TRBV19 TGTGCCAGTACTGGCTGGCTTAATGAAAAACTGTTTTTT CASTGWLNEKLFF
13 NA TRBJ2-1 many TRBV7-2 TGTGCCAGCAGCTTAGGCTGGAGCAATGAGCAGTTCTTC CASSLGWSNEQFF
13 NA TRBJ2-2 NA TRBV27 TGTGCCAGCAACCAAGGGGGGACCGGGGAGCTGTTTTTT CASNQGGTGELFF
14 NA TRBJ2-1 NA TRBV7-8 TGTGCCAGCAGCTCTGAATTCGAGGCGGCGGAGCAGTTCTTC CASSSEFEAAEQFF
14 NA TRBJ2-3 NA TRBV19 TGTGCCAGTAGTATTTTCTCAGGGGCAGATACGCAGTATTTT CASSIFSGADTQYF
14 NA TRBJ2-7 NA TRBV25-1 TGTGCCAGCAGTGAGCGGACAAGCTCCTACGAGCAGTACTTC CASSERTSSYEQYF
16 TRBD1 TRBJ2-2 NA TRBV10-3 TGTGCCATCACCAAAAACAGGGGGCCTAACACCGGGGAGCTGTTTTTT CAITKNRGPNTGELFF
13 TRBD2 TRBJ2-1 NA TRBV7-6 TGTGCCAGCAGCTCGAACGTCCGGGAGGGCCCTCACTTC CASSSNVREGPHF
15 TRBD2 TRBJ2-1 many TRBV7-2 TGTGCCAGCAACGCGTGGGCGGGAGAAGGGAATGAGCAGTTCTTC CASNAWAGEGNEQFF
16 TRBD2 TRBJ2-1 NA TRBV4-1 TGCGCCAGCAGCCAAGATCGTAGCGGGAAGGGCAATGAGCAGTTCTTC CASSQDRSGKGNEQFF
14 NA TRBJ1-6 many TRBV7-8 TGTGCCAGCAGTTCGGTTATGAGGGGATCACCCCTCCACTTT CASSSVMRGSPLHF
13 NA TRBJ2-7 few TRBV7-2 TGTGCCAGCAGCACCAGGACAGTTTCCGAGCAGTACTTC CASSTRTVSEQYF
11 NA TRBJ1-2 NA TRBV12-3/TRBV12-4 TGTGCCAGCCTATCGGTTAGGGGCTACACCTTC CASLSVRGYTF
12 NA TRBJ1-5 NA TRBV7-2 TGTGCCAGCAGCGTTAATCAACAGCCCCAGCATTTT CASSVNQQPQHF
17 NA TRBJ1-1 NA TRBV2 TGTGCCAGCAGTGATTCGGGGACATGGGGTCTTAGCGCTGAAGCTTTCTTT CASSDSGTWGLSAEAFF
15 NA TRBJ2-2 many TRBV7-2 TGTGCCAGCAGCTTAGATGGAGTAGTAACCGGGGAGCTGTTTTTT CASSLDGVVTGELFF
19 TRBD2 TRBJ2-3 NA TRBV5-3 TGTGCCAGCAGCCGGGGACTAGCGGGAGTAAGATCGGAATCAGATACGCAGTATTTT CASSRGLAGVRSESDTQYF
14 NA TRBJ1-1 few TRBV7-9 TGTGCCAGCAGCCCCCCAGGAGTGGACACTGAAGCTTTCTTT CASSPPGVDTEAFF
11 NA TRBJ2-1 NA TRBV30 TGTGCCTGGAAGGGCAGCAATGAGCAGTTCTTC CAWKGSNEQFF
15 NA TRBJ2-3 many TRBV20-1 TGCAGTGCCAAGAGGGGGGCCCACCTAACAGATACGCAGTATTTT CSAKRGAHLTDTQYF
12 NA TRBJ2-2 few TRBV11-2 NA CASSFGNGELFF
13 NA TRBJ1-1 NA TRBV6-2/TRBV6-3 TGTGCCAGCAGTGATACAGGGTTAGCTGAAGCTTTCTTT CASSDTGLAEAFF
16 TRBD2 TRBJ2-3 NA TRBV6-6 TGTGCCAGCAGTTACTCTCAGCGGGAGAGGACAGATACGCAGTATTTT CASSYSQRERTDTQYF
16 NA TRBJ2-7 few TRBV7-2 TGTGCCAGCAGCTTAAAAGGATATGGCGGGGCTACGCAGCAGTACTTC CASSLKGYGGATQQYF
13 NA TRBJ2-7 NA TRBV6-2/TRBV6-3 TGTGCCAGCAGTTACTCGGCGGTCAGCGAGCAGTACTTC CASSYSAVSEQYF
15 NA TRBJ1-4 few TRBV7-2 TGTGCCAGCAGCCCGCGTCCAGGGTCTAATGAAAAACTGTTTTTT CASSPRPGSNEKLFF
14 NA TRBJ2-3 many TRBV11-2 TGTGCCAGCAGCTCACTCTTACGCACAGATACGCAGTATTTT CASSSLLRTDTQYF
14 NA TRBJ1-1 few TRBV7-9 TGTGCCAGCAGCTTAGTCCTGGAGGGGACTGAAGCTTTCTTT CASSLVLEGTEAFF
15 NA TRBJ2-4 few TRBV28 TGTGCCAGCAGTCCCGTAGAGGGCACCAAAAACATTCAGTACTTC CASSPVEGTKNIQYF
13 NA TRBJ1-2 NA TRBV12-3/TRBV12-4 TGTGCCAGCAGTTTCAGGTCTAACTATGGCTACACCTTC CASSFRSNYGYTF
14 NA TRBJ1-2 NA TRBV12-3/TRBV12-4 TGTGCCAGCAGCGACACGCGCCCGAACTATGGCTACACCTTC CASSDTRPNYGYTF
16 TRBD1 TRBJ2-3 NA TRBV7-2 TGTGCCAGCAGCCTACAGGGGGTGTATCGCACAGATACGCAGTATTTT CASSLQGVYRTDTQYF
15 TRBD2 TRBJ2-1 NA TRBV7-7 TGTGCCAGCAGTAAGGCTAGCGGGCCACGGTATGAGCAGTTCTTC CASSKASGPRYEQFF
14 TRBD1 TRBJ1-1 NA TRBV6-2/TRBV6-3 TGTGCCAGCAGTCCGGGACAGGGGGTTCGCGTAGCTTTCTTT CASSPGQGVRVAFF
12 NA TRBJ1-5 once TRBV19 TGTGCCACCAAGGACTGGGATCAGCCCCAGCATTTT CATKDWDQPQHF
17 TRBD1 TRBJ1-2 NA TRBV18 TGTGCCAGCTCACCACGCGGACAGGGCGGTGGGTTGTATGGCTACACCTTC CASSPRGQGGGLYGYTF
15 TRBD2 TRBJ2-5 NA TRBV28 TGTGCCAGCAGTACCAAGCGGGAGGCGAGAGAGACCCAGTACTTC CASSTKREARETQYF
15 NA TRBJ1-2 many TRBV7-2 TGTGCCAGCAGCTTAGCGGCCCAAGGGCCAAGGGGCTACACCTTC CASSLAAQGPRGYTF